These T cell receptor beta chains were read from a single sample in a study of blood T cell repertoires in COVID-19. Only in-frame clones appear in the TCRdb table, and some are missing; sequencing was by immunoSEQ multiplex PCR. The sample contains approximately 290,000 clones, around 85% of which appear only once. The sample taken for sequencing was peripheral blood. Receptors originate from a human donor with COVID-19, enrolled during active disease. The donor label of this sample is uncertain. The CDR3 runs from the conserved cysteine through the conserved F or W. D genes are given only for firm matches. A clone size is listed for some rows: how often the clone was seen (once, few, many), or a class if it is expanded.

cdr3_nt	cdr3_aa	clone_size	d_call	v_call	cdr3_length	j_call
TGTGCCAGTAGTATCCGGGACACCTTCTACGAGCAGTACTTC	CASSIRDTFYEQYF	.	.	TRBV19	14	TRBJ2-7
TGTGCCAGCAGCTTAGTAGGTAGCGGACCTTTCACAGATACGCAGTATTTT	CASSLVGSGPFTDTQYF	.	.	TRBV7-2	17	TRBJ2-3
TGTGCCAGCAGCCCTCAGATGAACACTGAAGCTTTCTTT	CASSPQMNTEAFF	.	.	TRBV9	13	TRBJ1-1
TGTGCCAGCAGCGCTCGAGGGGCAGGGGCCGGTGAGACCCAGTACTTC	CASSARGAGAGETQYF	.	.	TRBV9	16	TRBJ2-5
TGTGCCAGCAGCCAAGACCTCGTGGGACAGGCCCAAGAGACCCAGTACTTC	CASSQDLVGQAQETQYF	.	TRBD1	TRBV3-1/TRBV3-2	17	TRBJ2-5
TGTGCCAGCAGCCAACCAATTTACCTCGGACAGGGATGGGGTGAGGGCATTCAGTACTTC	CASSQPIYLGQGWGEGIQYF	.	TRBD1	TRBV3-1/TRBV3-2	20	TRBJ2-4
TGTGCCAGCAGTCCCTTTGGGCCCTACTATGGCTACACCTTC	CASSPFGPYYGYTF	once	.	TRBV28	14	TRBJ1-2
TGTGCCAGCAGCTCAGGACTAGCGGGAGCGGGGCTGTTCTTC	CASSSGLAGAGLFF	.	TRBD2	TRBV7-2	14	TRBJ2-1
TGTGCCAGCAGTAAGACAGGTTTCGACACAGATACGCAGTATTTT	CASSKTGFDTDTQYF	.	.	TRBV28	15	TRBJ2-3
TGTGCCAGCAGCTTCGGCAGGGGGCAAGAGACCCAGTACTTC	CASSFGRGQETQYF	.	TRBD1	TRBV7-9	14	TRBJ2-5
TGTGCCAGCAGGATACAGGGGGCAGGGGGCTACACCTTC	CASRIQGAGGYTF	once	TRBD1	TRBV28	13	TRBJ1-2
TGTGCCAGCACCCCGGGGTTTAACAATGAGCAGTTCTTC	CASTPGFNNEQFF	.	.	TRBV11-2	13	TRBJ2-1
TGTGCCAGCAGCTTCGGGCCCACAGGGGGCACTCAGCCCCAGCATTTT	CASSFGPTGGTQPQHF	.	TRBD1	TRBV7-9	16	TRBJ1-5
TGCGCCAGCAGCGTCTCGGGTACGGAAAACACCATATATTTT	CASSVSGTENTIYF	.	.	TRBV5-1	14	TRBJ1-3
TGCGCCAGCAGCTTGGCGTTAGCGAACGGGGAGCTGTTTTTT	CASSLALANGELFF	.	.	TRBV5-1	14	TRBJ2-2
TGTGCCAGCAGCTTGTGGCAGGGGGCAGGCGAGCAGTACTTC	CASSLWQGAGEQYF	.	TRBD1	TRBV5-5	14	TRBJ2-7
TGTGCCAGCAGTGAGGGACTAGCCCACCAGACCCAGTACTTC	CASSEGLAHQTQYF	.	TRBD2	TRBV2	14	TRBJ2-5
TGTGCCATCAGTGAGGGGGGCGGGAGGATGACCGGGGAGCTGTTTTTT	CAISEGGGRMTGELFF	.	TRBD2	TRBV10-3	16	TRBJ2-2
TGTGCCAGCAGCTTAGGTGGGAGGGACAATGAGCAGTTCTTC	CASSLGGRDNEQFF	few	TRBD2	TRBV11-2	14	TRBJ2-1
TGCGCCAGCACCGACCGATATGGGACTAGCGGGAGTATTGCGGATACGCAGTATTTT	CASTDRYGTSGSIADTQYF	few	TRBD2	TRBV10-2	19	TRBJ2-3
TGTGCCAGCAGCACGCTCCTGGGACAGGGGGCCAGGGAGCAGTACTTC	CASSTLLGQGAREQYF	.	TRBD1	TRBV7-9	16	TRBJ2-7
TGTGCCAGCAGCCAAGACGGAGGGGATGGAAACACCATATATTTT	CASSQDGGDGNTIYF	.	.	TRBV3-1/TRBV3-2	15	TRBJ1-3
TGTGCCAGCAGCTTCCCAGGGTGGTATGGCTACACCTTC	CASSFPGWYGYTF	.	.	TRBV7-9	13	TRBJ1-2
TGTGCCAGCGGGACAGGGCTCGGCGAGCAGTACTTC	CASGTGLGEQYF	.	TRBD1	TRBV11-3	12	TRBJ2-7